The rows below give T cell receptor beta chains drawn from one sample of a study of vaccination and CD4 T cells after COVID-19. TCRdb fed the PCR reads into MiXCR, producing one record per CDR3 protein. The sample comprises about 14,000 distinct CDR3 sequences, 50% to 65% of which are singletons, and about 10% rests with the top ten. Their antigen targets remain unknown. Sequenced: CD4+ T cells from blood, cultured in vitro. These receptors all stem from a human donor who had recovered from COVID-19. Both conserved end residues are part of each CDR3. A D gene is named only where the DNA matches it firmly. The listing skips clone size in some rows; elsewhere it reads once, few, many or a size class.

CDR3	DNA	D	size	V	J
CSALGPVDTGELFF	TGCAGTGCCTTGGGCCCCGTCGACACCGGGGAGCTGTTTTTT	.	.	TRBV20-1	TRBJ2-2
CATSRKEQGPNQPQHF	TGTGCCACCAGCAGGAAGGAGCAGGGCCCCAATCAGCCCCAGCATTTT	.	.	TRBV15	TRBJ1-5
CASNQGGRNTEAFF	TGTGCCAGCAATCAGGGCGGCCGAAACACTGAAGCTTTCTTT	.	once	TRBV2	TRBJ1-1
CASRRDRGLRVNTEAFF	TGTGCCAGCAGAAGGGACAGGGGGCTTAGGGTGAACACTGAAGCTTTCTTT	TRBD1	.	TRBV7-8	TRBJ1-1
CAISEFEVGQQFF	TGTGCCATCAGTGAGTTCGAGGTGGGACAGCAGTTCTTC	.	.	TRBV10-3	TRBJ2-1
CASGQGAPLDTQYF	TGTGCCAGCGGACAGGGGGCGCCCCTCGATACGCAGTATTTT	TRBD1	.	TRBV6-1	TRBJ2-3
CASSLERNTGELFF	TGTGCCAGTTCCCTGGAACGGAACACCGGGGAGCTGTTTTTT	.	.	TRBV19	TRBJ2-2
CASSEMGTGGEELFF	TGTGCCAGCAGCGAGATGGGGACGGGGGGTGAGGAGCTGTTTTTT	TRBD2	.	TRBV7-8	TRBJ2-2
CATVTEVGDTQYF	TGTGCCACCGTCACCGAGGTCGGGGATACGCAGTATTTT	.	once	TRBV25-1	TRBJ2-3
CASSLWGVGADTQYF	TGTGCCAGCAGTCTTTGGGGGGTCGGGGCAGATACGCAGTATTTT	.	.	TRBV27	TRBJ2-3
CASSIDGSFHYGYTF	TGTGCCAGTAGTATAGACGGTTCATTTCACTATGGCTACACCTTC	.	.	TRBV19	TRBJ1-2
CASSHPVEGYNSPLHF	TGCGCCAGCAGCCATCCCGTCGAGGGGTACAATTCACCCCTCCACTTT	.	.	TRBV4-1	TRBJ1-6
CASSEMSGVAFF	TGTGCCAGCAGTGAAATGTCGGGGGTAGCTTTCTTT	.	.	TRBV2	TRBJ1-1
CAISESRNGPEPQHF	TGTGCCATCAGTGAGTCGAGGAACGGTCCTGAGCCCCAGCATTTT	.	.	TRBV10-3	TRBJ1-5
CASSVGPLNTEAFF	TGTGCTAGCAGCGTAGGACCGCTGAACACTGAAGCTTTCTTT	.	few	TRBV9	TRBJ1-1
CASSFRQGGTNYGYTF	TGTGCCAGCAGCTTTCGCCAGGGTGGTACTAACTATGGCTACACCTTC	.	few	TRBV7-9	TRBJ1-2
CASRGTSGSETQYF	TGTGCCAGCAGGGGGACTAGCGGGAGCGAGACCCAGTACTTC	TRBD2	.	TRBV2	TRBJ2-5
CAADRGPAGGVTQYF	TGTGCCGCCGACAGGGGGCCAGCGGGAGGGGTTACGCAGTATTTT	.	.	TRBV6-1	TRBJ2-3
CASSARTHTDTQYF	TGTGCCAGCAGCGCTCGGACCCACACAGATACGCAGTATTTT	.	.	TRBV7-2	TRBJ2-3
CASSGRGDGGKQYF	TGCGCCAGCAGCGGGCGAGGGGACGGAGGGAAGCAGTACTTC	.	.	TRBV10-1	TRBJ2-7
CASSEASGISYEQYF	TGCGCCAGCAGTGAGGCTAGCGGGATTTCCTACGAGCAGTACTTC	TRBD2	.	TRBV10-2	TRBJ2-7
CASSDWTSGRLIPDTQYF	TGTGCCAGCAGTGACTGGACTAGCGGGAGATTAATCCCAGATACGCAGTATTTT	TRBD2	few	TRBV27	TRBJ2-3
CASSPRTLTYEQYF	TGTGCCAGCTCACCACGGACCCTTACCTACGAGCAGTACTTC	.	few	TRBV18	TRBJ2-7
CATSVSGNQETQYF	TGTGCCACCAGTGTTAGCGGGAACCAAGAGACCCAGTACTTC	TRBD2	.	TRBV24-1	TRBJ2-5
CASSRLATYEQYF	TGTGCCAGCAGCCGACTAGCAACCTACGAGCAGTACTTC	TRBD2	.	TRBV3-1	TRBJ2-7
CASSPNSYNEQFF	TGTGCCAGCTCACCTAATTCCTACAATGAGCAGTTCTTC	.	.	TRBV18	TRBJ2-1
CASSLLPGNGELFF	TGTGCCAGCAGCTTATTACCAGGGAACGGGGAGCTGTTTTTT	.	.	TRBV7-3	TRBJ2-2
CSARDPRGAGFNYGYTF	TGCAGTGCTAGAGATCCCCGGGGTGCAGGGTTCAACTATGGCTACACCTTC	.	few	TRBV20-1	TRBJ1-2
CASSYDTDTQYF	TGTGCCAGCAGTTATGACACAGATACGCAGTATTTT	.	.	TRBV6-2/TRBV6-3	TRBJ2-3
CSAIRDTGELFF	TGCAGTGCTATACGGGACACCGGGGAGCTGTTTTTT	.	few	TRBV20-1	TRBJ2-2
CASSPDRVIYGYTF	TGTGCCAGCAGCCCGGACAGGGTAATCTATGGCTACACCTTC	TRBD1	.	TRBV7-2	TRBJ1-2
CASSFADRGRLVYTEAFF	TGTGCCAGCAGTTTTGCGGACCGTGGACGCTTAGTGTACACTGAAGCTTTCTTT	.	.	TRBV12-3/TRBV12-4	TRBJ1-1
CASSLLGRQGANVLTF	TGTGCCAGCAGTTTATTAGGCCGGCAGGGAGCCAACGTCCTGACTTTC	.	.	TRBV27	TRBJ2-6
CASGRLGSAPQYNEQFF	TGTGCCAGCGGGCGACTAGGGTCCGCACCCCAATACAATGAGCAGTTCTTC	.	.	TRBV6-2/TRBV6-3	TRBJ2-1
CAWGRDRGSVLHF	TGTGCCTGGGGCCGGGACAGGGGATCGGTACTCCACTTT	TRBD1	.	TRBV30	TRBJ1-6
CASSQQTGTSGSGNNEQFF	TGTGCCAGCAGCCAACAGACAGGAACTAGCGGGAGTGGGAACAATGAGCAGTTCTTC	TRBD2	.	TRBV12-3/TRBV12-4	TRBJ2-1
CASSLSAEQFF	TGTGCCAGCAGTCTGAGTGCTGAGCAGTTCTTC	.	.	TRBV6-1	TRBJ2-1
CSVEEGTGITYGYTF	TGCAGCGTTGAAGAGGGGACAGGGATTACCTATGGCTACACCTTC	TRBD1	.	TRBV29-1	TRBJ1-2
CASSLAGLGYNEQFF	TGTGCCAGCAGCTTAGCGGGTCTAGGATACAATGAGCAGTTCTTC	.	.	TRBV7-9	TRBJ2-1